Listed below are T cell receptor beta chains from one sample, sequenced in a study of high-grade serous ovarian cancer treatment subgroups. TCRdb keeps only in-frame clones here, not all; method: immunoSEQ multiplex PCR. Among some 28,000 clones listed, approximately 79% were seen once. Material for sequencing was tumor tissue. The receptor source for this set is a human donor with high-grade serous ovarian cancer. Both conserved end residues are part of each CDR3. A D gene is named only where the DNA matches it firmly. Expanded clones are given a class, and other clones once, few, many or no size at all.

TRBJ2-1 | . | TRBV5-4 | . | CASSPGQDNEQFF | TGTGCCAGCAGCCCGGGGCAGGATAATGAGCAGTTCTTC
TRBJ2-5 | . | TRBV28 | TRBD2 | CASSSYGSGSVEETQYF | TGTGCCAGCAGTTCGTATGGTAGCGGGAGTGTTGAAGAGACCCAGTACTTC
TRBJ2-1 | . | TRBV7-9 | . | CASSWPGTPSLEQFF | TGTGCCAGCAGCTGGCCTGGGACGCCGAGCTTGGAGCAGTTCTTC
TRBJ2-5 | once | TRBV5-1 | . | CASSFTGKGETQYF | TGCGCCAGCAGCTTTACAGGGAAAGGAGAGACCCAGTACTTC
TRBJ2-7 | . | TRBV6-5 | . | CASSSQSSSVEQYF | TGTGCCAGCAGTTCTCAATCCTCAAGCGTCGAGCAGTACTTC
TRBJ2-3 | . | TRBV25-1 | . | CASSDPILAGSTDTQYF | TGTGCCAGCAGTGACCCAATCCTAGCAGGTAGCACAGATACGCAGTATTTT
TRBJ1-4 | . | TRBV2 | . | CASSTNPSTNEKLFF | TGTGCCAGCAGTACTAACCCTTCAACTAATGAAAAACTGTTTTTT
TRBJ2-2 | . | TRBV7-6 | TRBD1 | CASSPGQTNTGELFF | TGTGCCAGCAGCCCGGGACAGACGAACACCGGGGAGCTGTTTTTT
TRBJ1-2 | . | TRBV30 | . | CACGGPTNYGYTF | TGTGCCTGCGGGGGGCCGACTAACTATGGCTACACCTTC
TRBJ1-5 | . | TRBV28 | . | CASSEGDYQPQHF | TGTGCCAGCAGTGAGGGAGATTATCAGCCCCAGCATTTT
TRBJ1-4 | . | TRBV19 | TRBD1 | CASSAPGQPIEKLFF | TGTGCCAGTAGTGCTCCGGGACAGCCCATTGAAAAACTGTTTTTT
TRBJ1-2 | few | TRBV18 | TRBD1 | CASSPRDRDGYTF | TGTGCCAGCTCACCAAGGGACAGGGATGGCTACACCTTC
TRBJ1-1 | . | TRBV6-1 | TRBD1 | CASSDRGRGTEAFF | TGTGCCAGCAGTGACAGGGGGCGCGGTACTGAAGCTTTCTTT
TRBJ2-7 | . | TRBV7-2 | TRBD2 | CASSLSAVAGINEQYF | TGTGCCAGCAGCTTATCGGCCGTAGCGGGAATCAACGAGCAGTACTTC
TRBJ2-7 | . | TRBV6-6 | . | CASSYSGITYEQYF | TGTGCCAGCAGTTACTCTGGGATAACTTACGAGCAGTACTTC
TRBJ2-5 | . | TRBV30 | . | CAWKHSGGLGTQYF | TGTGCCTGGAAGCATAGCGGAGGGTTGGGGACCCAGTACTTC
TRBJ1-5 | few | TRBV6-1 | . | CASSERSAQPQHF | TGTGCCAGCAGTGAAAGGTCTGCTCAGCCCCAGCATTTT
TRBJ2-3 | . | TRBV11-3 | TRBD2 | CASSLEGGTSGSTDTQYF | TGTGCCAGCAGCTTGGAGGGAGGGACTAGCGGTAGCACAGATACGCAGTATTTT
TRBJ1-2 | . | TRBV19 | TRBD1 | CASSTGTGSGYGYTF | TGTGCCAGTAGTACCGGGACAGGGTCAGGCTATGGCTACACCTTC
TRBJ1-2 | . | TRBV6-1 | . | CASSGESYGYTF | TGTGCCAGCAGTGGCGAGTCCTATGGCTACACCTTC
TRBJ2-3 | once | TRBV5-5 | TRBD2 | CASSRTSVADTQYF | TGTGCCAGCAGCAGAACTAGCGTTGCAGATACGCAGTATTTT
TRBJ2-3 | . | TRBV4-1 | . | CASSQDGTQKDTQYF | TGCGCCAGCAGCCAAGACGGGACGCAAAAAGATACGCAGTATTTT
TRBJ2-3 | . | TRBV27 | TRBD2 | CASSFSGGTDTQYF | TGTGCCAGCAGTTTCTCGGGAGGGACTGATACGCAGTATTTT
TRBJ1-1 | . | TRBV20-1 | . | CSALLGTEAFF | TGCAGTGCACTCTTAGGAACTGAAGCTTTCTTT
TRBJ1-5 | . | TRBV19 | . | CASSVQKGSNQPQHF | TGTGCCAGTAGTGTACAGAAAGGGAGCAATCAGCCCCAGCATTTT
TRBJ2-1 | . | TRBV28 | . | CASSLPIQFPPFGGPEQFF | TGTGCCAGCAGCCTCCCGATACAGTTCCCCCCTTTTGGGGGACCTGAGCAGTTCTTC
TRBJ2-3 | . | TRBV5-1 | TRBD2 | CASSLLGAGGTDTQYF | TGCGCCAGCAGCTTGTTGGGCGCGGGGGGCACAGATACGCAGTATTTT
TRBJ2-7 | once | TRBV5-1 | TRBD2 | CASGHSGRSSGEQYF | TGCGCCAGCGGGCATAGCGGGAGGTCCTCGGGCGAGCAGTACTTC
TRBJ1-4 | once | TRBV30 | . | CAWKLQGGEKLFF | TGTGCCTGGAAGTTACAGGGTGGTGAAAAACTGTTTTTT
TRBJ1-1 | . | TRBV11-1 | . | CASTAWRGEAFF | TGTGCCAGCACCGCCTGGAGGGGCGAAGCTTTCTTT
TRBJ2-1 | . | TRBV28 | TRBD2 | CASSLGGGRRGEQFF | TGTGCCAGCAGTTTAGGGGGAGGGCGACGGGGAGAGCAGTTCTTC
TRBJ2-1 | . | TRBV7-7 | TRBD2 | CASSFSGLGNEQFF | TGTGCTAGCAGCTTCTCGGGACTAGGCAATGAGCAGTTCTTC
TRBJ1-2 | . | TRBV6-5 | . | CASSYGNWQYGYTF | TGTGCCAGCAGTTACGGCAACTGGCAGTATGGCTACACCTTC
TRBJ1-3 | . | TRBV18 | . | CASSPSGAQRTGNTIYF | TGTGCCAGCTCACCAAGCGGGGCCCAGCGCACTGGAAACACCATATATTTT
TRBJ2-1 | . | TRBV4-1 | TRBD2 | CASSQLAGPYNEQFF | TGCGCCAGCAGCCAACTAGCGGGTCCGTACAATGAGCAGTTCTTC
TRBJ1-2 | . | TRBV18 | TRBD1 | CASSPTGQGDSGYTF | TGTGCCAGCTCACCAACGGGACAGGGGGACTCTGGCTACACCTTC